Listed below are T cell receptor beta chains from one sample, sequenced in a study of CD4 T cells in relation to SARS-CoV-2 and coronaviruses. These receptors' targets are unknown. Sequencing was performed with immunoSEQ multiplex PCR; in TCRdb, only in-frame clones are kept and a portion is missing. Of around 15,000 clones listed, approximately 80% are singletons. Sequenced input: CD4+ T cells from PBMCs, cultured in vitro. Every receptor here comes from a human donor in good health. CDR3s leave out the opening cysteine and the closing phenylalanine or tryptophan. Where a row states a size, it is once, few, many or the class of an expanded clone; other rows omit it.

J gene: TRBJ2-4
clone size: once
V gene: TRBV18
CDR3 protein: ASSPPGLAGGLSKNIQY

J gene: TRBJ2-2
clone size: -
V gene: TRBV9
CDR3 protein: ASSVVDGELF

J gene: TRBJ2-7
clone size: -
V gene: TRBV19
CDR3 protein: ASSTLLSVAGDHEQY

J gene: TRBJ2-1
clone size: -
V gene: TRBV5-1
CDR3 protein: ASSLREYRYNEQF

J gene: TRBJ2-4
clone size: -
V gene: TRBV4-1
CDR3 protein: ASSQGIAGGRTKNIQY

J gene: TRBJ2-7
clone size: -
V gene: TRBV7-9
CDR3 protein: ASSLVPSGTNYEQY

J gene: TRBJ1-4
clone size: -
V gene: TRBV28
CDR3 protein: ASSIPSGREKLF

J gene: TRBJ2-1
clone size: -
V gene: TRBV5-4
CDR3 protein: ASSFDAGEQF

J gene: TRBJ2-3
clone size: -
V gene: TRBV11-2
CDR3 protein: ASSFLAGVGATDTQY

J gene: TRBJ2-1
clone size: -
V gene: TRBV10-2
CDR3 protein: ASSERRGGEQF

J gene: TRBJ2-3
clone size: -
V gene: TRBV10-3
CDR3 protein: ATLLAATDTQY

J gene: TRBJ1-3
clone size: -
V gene: TRBV4-2
CDR3 protein: ASSQDRDGNTIY

J gene: TRBJ1-2
clone size: once
V gene: TRBV28
CDR3 protein: ASSRTQDRDYGYT

J gene: TRBJ1-2
clone size: few
V gene: TRBV2
CDR3 protein: ASSEGTPYGYT

J gene: TRBJ1-5
clone size: medium-sized
V gene: TRBV19
CDR3 protein: ASSPDGSKYSNQPQH

J gene: TRBJ2-1
clone size: -
V gene: TRBV2
CDR3 protein: ASSIYASEQF

J gene: TRBJ2-1
clone size: -
V gene: TRBV6-2/TRBV6-3
CDR3 protein: ASSKTSEGGDEQF

J gene: TRBJ2-7
clone size: -
V gene: TRBV5-4
CDR3 protein: ASSPAGQPYEQY

J gene: TRBJ1-5
clone size: -
V gene: TRBV15
CDR3 protein: ATSRDSRGDQPQH

J gene: TRBJ1-5
clone size: -
V gene: TRBV6-6
CDR3 protein: ASSYSGGKGNQPQH

J gene: TRBJ2-7
clone size: -
V gene: TRBV11-3
CDR3 protein: ASSLEGTGGYEQY

J gene: TRBJ2-1
clone size: -
V gene: TRBV4-1
CDR3 protein: ASSQDYGTSGRANEQF

J gene: TRBJ2-7
clone size: medium-sized
V gene: TRBV9
CDR3 protein: ASSVGLGLSEQY

J gene: TRBJ2-7
clone size: few
V gene: TRBV3-1/TRBV3-2
CDR3 protein: ASSQILREQY

J gene: TRBJ2-2
clone size: -
V gene: TRBV19
CDR3 protein: ASQYQGGGNTGELF

J gene: TRBJ2-7
clone size: few
V gene: TRBV30
CDR3 protein: AWSVLSREQY

J gene: TRBJ1-5
clone size: -
V gene: TRBV29-1
CDR3 protein: SVEVGEGQPQH

J gene: TRBJ2-7
clone size: -
V gene: TRBV12-3/TRBV12-4
CDR3 protein: ASSLGDTYEQY

J gene: TRBJ1-6
clone size: few
V gene: TRBV19
CDR3 protein: ASSSTGEGSPLH

J gene: TRBJ2-3
clone size: -
V gene: TRBV7-7
CDR3 protein: ASSFGSGLTDTQY

J gene: TRBJ1-5
clone size: -
V gene: TRBV2
CDR3 protein: ASSDRGINQPQH

J gene: TRBJ2-5
clone size: -
V gene: TRBV5-1
CDR3 protein: ASSPQSAGETQY

J gene: TRBJ1-2
clone size: -
V gene: TRBV6-5
CDR3 protein: ASRDGQIGYGYT

J gene: TRBJ2-3
clone size: -
V gene: TRBV24-1
CDR3 protein: ATSGVAGGPPDTQY

J gene: TRBJ2-1
clone size: -
V gene: TRBV11-2
CDR3 protein: ASSLSGRVNEQF

J gene: TRBJ1-4
clone size: few
V gene: TRBV9
CDR3 protein: ASSVAQGGEKLF

J gene: TRBJ2-7
clone size: once
V gene: TRBV19
CDR3 protein: ASSGGPDRRSYEQY

J gene: TRBJ2-3
clone size: -
V gene: TRBV5-1
CDR3 protein: ASNRGSTDTQY

J gene: TRBJ2-6
clone size: -
V gene: TRBV27
CDR3 protein: ASTSRGSGANVLT

J gene: TRBJ1-3
clone size: -
V gene: TRBV3-1/TRBV3-2
CDR3 protein: ASSLGTVGNTIY

J gene: TRBJ1-2
clone size: -
V gene: TRBV29-1
CDR3 protein: SVLDREGYGYT

J gene: TRBJ1-2
clone size: once
V gene: TRBV3-1/TRBV3-2
CDR3 protein: ASRQGADYGYT

J gene: TRBJ1-5
clone size: -
V gene: TRBV6-5
CDR3 protein: ASARTGFDNQPQH

J gene: TRBJ2-7
clone size: -
V gene: TRBV2
CDR3 protein: ASNAASGSRY

J gene: TRBJ2-4
clone size: -
V gene: TRBV24-1
CDR3 protein: ATSESTSGRLNIQY

J gene: TRBJ1-5
clone size: -
V gene: TRBV4-1
CDR3 protein: ASSSLSAGGNQPQH

J gene: TRBJ2-7
clone size: -
V gene: TRBV14
CDR3 protein: ASSPGGYGPEQY

J gene: TRBJ2-2
clone size: -
V gene: TRBV19
CDR3 protein: ASSIGDRSGELF

J gene: TRBJ2-3
clone size: few
V gene: TRBV2
CDR3 protein: ASSDPMADTQY

J gene: TRBJ1-2
clone size: -
V gene: TRBV9
CDR3 protein: ASSVRGTLKGYT

J gene: TRBJ2-7
clone size: -
V gene: TRBV6-1
CDR3 protein: ASSETWLAGGQNEQY

J gene: TRBJ2-4
clone size: -
V gene: TRBV3-1/TRBV3-2
CDR3 protein: ASSQEVTDLIGIQY